The present entry profiles one T cell receptor beta chain with its context. This CDR3 is built from 15 residues. The germline V gene has CDR1 MDHEN and CDR2 SYDVKM. V lost 5 bases and J lost 4; bases outside the gene matches: 5. When samples were unsorted, 75 million to 95 million PBMCs were used for genomic DNA. The data derive from a study of shared clonotypes between healthy human individuals. The assay was carried out at the deep level. Sequencing was performed with immunoSEQ multiplex PCR; in TCRdb, only in-frame clones are kept and a portion is missing. The table records roughly 500,000 clones, roughly 78% of them present only once.

The origin of this receptor is a woman in her thirties or forties in good health. Some clones in this sample may be carry-over from other donors' samples. The chain joins TRBV28 to TRBJ2-1; the match to TRBD1 covers 10 bases. Source material: PBMCs. The CDR3 is CASSEEGQGYNEQFF. The CDR3 bases are TGTGCCAGCAGTGAAGAGGGACAGGGGTACAATGAGCAGTTCTTC. Filled out from reference TRBV28 and TRBJ2-1, the complete variable domain reads DVKVTQSSRYLVKRTGEKVFLECVQDMDHENMFWYRQDPGLGLRLIYFSYDVKMKEKGDIPEGYSVSREKKERFSLILESASTNQTSMYLCASSEEGQGYNEQFFGPGTRLTVL.